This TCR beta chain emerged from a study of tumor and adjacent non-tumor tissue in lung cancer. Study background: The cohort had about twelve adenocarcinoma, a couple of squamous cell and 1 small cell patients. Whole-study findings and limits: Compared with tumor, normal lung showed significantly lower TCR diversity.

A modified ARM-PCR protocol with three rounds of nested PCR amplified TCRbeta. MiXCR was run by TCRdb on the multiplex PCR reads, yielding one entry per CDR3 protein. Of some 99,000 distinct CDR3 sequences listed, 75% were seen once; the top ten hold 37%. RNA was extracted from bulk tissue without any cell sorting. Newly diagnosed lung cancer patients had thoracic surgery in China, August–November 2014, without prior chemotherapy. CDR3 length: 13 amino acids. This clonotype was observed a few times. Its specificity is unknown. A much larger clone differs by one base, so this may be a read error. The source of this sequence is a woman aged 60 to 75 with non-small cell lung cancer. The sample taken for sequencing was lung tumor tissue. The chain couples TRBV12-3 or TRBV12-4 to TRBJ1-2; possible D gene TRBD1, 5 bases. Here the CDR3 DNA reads TGTGCCAACAGTTTACTGGGGCCAGAAGGCTACACCTTC. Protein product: CANSLLGPEGYTF.